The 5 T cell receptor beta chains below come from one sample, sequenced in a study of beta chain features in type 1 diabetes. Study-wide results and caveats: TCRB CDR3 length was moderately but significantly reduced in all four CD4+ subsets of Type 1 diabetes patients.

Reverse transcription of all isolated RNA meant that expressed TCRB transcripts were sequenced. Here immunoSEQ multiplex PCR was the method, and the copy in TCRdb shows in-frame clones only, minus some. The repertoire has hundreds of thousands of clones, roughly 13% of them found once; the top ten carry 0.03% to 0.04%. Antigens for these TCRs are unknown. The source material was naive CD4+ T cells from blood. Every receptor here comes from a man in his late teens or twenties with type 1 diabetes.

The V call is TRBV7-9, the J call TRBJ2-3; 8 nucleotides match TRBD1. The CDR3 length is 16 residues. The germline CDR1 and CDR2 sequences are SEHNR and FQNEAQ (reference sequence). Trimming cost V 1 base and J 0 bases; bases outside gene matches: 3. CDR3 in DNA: TGTGCCAGCAGCTTAGTGGACAGGGCTAGCACAGATACGCAGTATTTT. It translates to CASSLVDRASTDTQYF.

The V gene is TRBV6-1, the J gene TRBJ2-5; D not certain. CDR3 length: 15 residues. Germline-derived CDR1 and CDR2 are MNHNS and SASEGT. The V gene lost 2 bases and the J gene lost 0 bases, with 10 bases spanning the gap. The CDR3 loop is CASSEKELYQETQYF. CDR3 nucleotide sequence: TGTGCCAGCAGTGAAAAAGAGTTGTACCAAGAGACCCAGTACTTC.

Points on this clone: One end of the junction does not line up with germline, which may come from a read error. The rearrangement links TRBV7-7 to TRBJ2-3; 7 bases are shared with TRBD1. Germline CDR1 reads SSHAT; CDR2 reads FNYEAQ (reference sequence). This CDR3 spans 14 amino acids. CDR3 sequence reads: CASSLRQGTDTQYF. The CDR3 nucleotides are TGTGCTAGCAGCTTACGACAGGGAACAGATACGCAGTATTTT.

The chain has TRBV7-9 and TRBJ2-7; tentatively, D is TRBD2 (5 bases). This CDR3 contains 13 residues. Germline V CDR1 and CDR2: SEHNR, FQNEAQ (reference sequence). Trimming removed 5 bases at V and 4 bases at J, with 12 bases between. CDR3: CASSPAGRYEQYF. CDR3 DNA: TGTGCCAGCAGCCCCGCTGGGAGATACGAGCAGTACTTC.

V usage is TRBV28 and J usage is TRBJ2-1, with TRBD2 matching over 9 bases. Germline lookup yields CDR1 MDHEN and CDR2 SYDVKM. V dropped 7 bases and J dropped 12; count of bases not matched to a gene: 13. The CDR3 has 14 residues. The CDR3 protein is CASTSGGRAPRQFF. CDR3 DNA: TGTGCCAGCACCTCGGGCGGGAGGGCCCCACGGCAGTTCTTC. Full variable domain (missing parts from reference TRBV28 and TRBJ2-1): DVKVTQSSRYLVKRTGEKVFLECVQDMDHENMFWYRQDPGLGLRLIYFSYDVKMKEKGDIPEGYSVSREKKERFSLILESASTNQTSMYLCASTSGGRAPRQFFGPGTRLTVL.